This T cell receptor (beta chain) was retrieved from a study of CD8+CD57+ T cells in acquired aplastic anemia (dated by TCRdb to 2017 to 2018). Background on the whole study: Extracted DNA from sorted CD4+ and CD8+ cells averaged approximately 3 ug, ranging from roughly 0.17 to 27.4 ug.

CDR1 and CDR2 were assigned from the germline V gene as ENHRY and SYGVKD. The CDR3 numbers 15 residues from cysteine through phenylalanine. Here the CDR3 DNA is all that survives: 45 bases in frame from base 1. Trimming removed 4 bases from V and 4 bases from J, leaving 16 bases between the germline ends. The study deep-sequenced TCR repertoires of sorted CD4+ and CD8+ blood T cells from severe aplastic anemia patients and healthy subjects. Ficoll-Paque density gradient centrifugation was used to isolate peripheral blood mononuclear cells. CD4+ and CD8+ T cells were sorted by FACS or magnetic beads before DNA extraction. This clonotype turned up a few times. Its antigen remains undetermined. Nothing much larger sits one base from this clone, and base qualities are not available. Here is what the overall study found, with its caveats: Patients and healthy controls showed no significant difference in CD8+ Simpson's diversity (P=0.060). About 29 CD8+ CDR3 sequences were found to be shared between patients and controls, but these sequences appeared to be highly expressed in patients and within the immunodominant clones of the patients.

Profiling of TCR beta VDJ combinations and CDR3 sequences used genomic DNA as the template. TCR repertoire sequencing was run on an Illumina HiSeq 2000. Per the source publication's procedure: Repertoire assessment relied on Simpson's diversity index, CDR3 size and DJ length profiles, and TRBV/TRBJ rearrangement plots. Whichever DNA sequence was most abundant in the deep sequencing data was defined as the immunodominant clone. CDR3 amino acid sequences were screened for sharing across subjects and compared with published repertoires and the VDJdb database. TCRdb handled the public reads itself, with Q25 trimming in fastp and clone calling in MiXCR, and kept productive beta chains. A single entry per CDR3 protein holds the most common genes and DNA from its merged rows. These V and J calls originate from TCRdb's pipeline instead of the authors' own analysis. For this sample the table gives hundreds of thousands of distinct CDR3 sequences, of which roughly 50% were detected only once. The ten largest clones capture around 7.6% of the sample.

The chain uses TRBV10-3 and TRBJ1-2; tentative D gene TRBD1, with 5 bases matching. This sequence was found in a human donor with severe aplastic anemia or a healthy control (not recorded which). The sample consisted of sorted CD4+, CD8+, or CD8+CD57+ T cells (not recorded which) from PBMCs. This receptor carries the CDR3 CAISGGVGVPYGYTF. Read as DNA, the sequence is TGTGCCATCAGTGGGGGGGTTGGGGTCCCCTATGGCTACACCTTC.